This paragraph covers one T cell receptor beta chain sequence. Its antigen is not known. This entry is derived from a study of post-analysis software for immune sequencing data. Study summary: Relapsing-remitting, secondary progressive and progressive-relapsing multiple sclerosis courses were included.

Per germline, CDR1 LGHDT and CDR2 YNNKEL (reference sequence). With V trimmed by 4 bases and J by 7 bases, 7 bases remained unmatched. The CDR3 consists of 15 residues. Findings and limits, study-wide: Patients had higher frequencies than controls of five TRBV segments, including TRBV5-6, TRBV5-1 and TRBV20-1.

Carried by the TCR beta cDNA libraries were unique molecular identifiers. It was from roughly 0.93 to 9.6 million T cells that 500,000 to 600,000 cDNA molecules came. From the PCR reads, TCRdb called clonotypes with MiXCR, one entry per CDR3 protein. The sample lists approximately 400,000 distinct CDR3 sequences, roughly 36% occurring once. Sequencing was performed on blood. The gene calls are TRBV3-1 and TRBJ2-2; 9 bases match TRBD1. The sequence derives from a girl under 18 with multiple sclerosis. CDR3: CASSLWTGVIGELFF. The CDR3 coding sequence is TGTGCCAGCAGCCTGTGGACAGGGGTAATCGGGGAGCTGTTTTTT.